This TCR beta chain was observed in a study of blood T cells in healthy people across ages. Study information: Template switching caught about one barcoded beta molecule for each two T cells.

This clonotype was detected only a few times. Alongside a J-beta primer mix, a sample-barcoded 5' primer served in a second PCR lasting roughly 7 to 11 cycles. TCRdb recomputed calls from the 5' RACE reads with MiXCR, one row per CDR3 protein. The sample records about 730,000 distinct CDR3 sequences, roughly 43% being singletons. Donors each provided 7.5 to 10 milliliters of peripheral blood. From germline, CDR1 is MDHEN and CDR2 SYDVKM. The V segment lost 2 bases and the J segment 4 bases; nucleotides outside the gene matches: 3. The CDR3 loop spans 15 amino acids. The source material was blood. The TCR comes from a woman in her sixties or seventies in good health. The chain joins TRBV28 to TRBJ2-7, with 12 nucleotides matching TRBD2. In DNA form, the CDR3 reads TGTGCCAGCAGTTTAAGACTAGCGGGAGTATACGAGCAGTACTTC. Amino acid sequence: CASSLRLAGVYEQYF. The full variable domain, rest sourced from reference TRBV28 and TRBJ2-7, is DVKVTQSSRYLVKRTGEKVFLECVQDMDHENMFWYRQDPGLGLRLIYFSYDVKMKEKGDIPEGYSVSREKKERFSLILESASTNQTSMYLCASSLRLAGVYEQYFGPGTRLTVT.